Included here is one T cell receptor beta chain sequence, with context. These data are taken from a study of blood T cell repertoires in COVID-19. The CDR3 is 15 amino acids. The V end was cut by 0 bases, the J end by 5 bases, with 13 bases between. CDR1 is KGHSH, CDR2 LQKENI, per germline. Per the original data handling: The assay estimated nucleated cells by amplifying reference gene primers. Using immunoSEQ multiplex PCR, the repertoire was profiled, and TCRdb retains in-frame clones only, with some absent. That table supplies the V and J calls and clone size; D and trimming were determined from the DNA. The table shows about 250,000 clones, with roughly four fifths occurring only once.

J is TRBJ1-1 and V is TRBV18; D not certain. The sample consisted of peripheral blood. The TCR comes from a man older than 75 with acute or convalescent COVID-19. CDR3 region: CASSPPHALRTEAFF. The CDR3 DNA sequence: TGTGCCAGCTCACCACCACACGCGTTGAGGACTGAAGCTTTCTTT.